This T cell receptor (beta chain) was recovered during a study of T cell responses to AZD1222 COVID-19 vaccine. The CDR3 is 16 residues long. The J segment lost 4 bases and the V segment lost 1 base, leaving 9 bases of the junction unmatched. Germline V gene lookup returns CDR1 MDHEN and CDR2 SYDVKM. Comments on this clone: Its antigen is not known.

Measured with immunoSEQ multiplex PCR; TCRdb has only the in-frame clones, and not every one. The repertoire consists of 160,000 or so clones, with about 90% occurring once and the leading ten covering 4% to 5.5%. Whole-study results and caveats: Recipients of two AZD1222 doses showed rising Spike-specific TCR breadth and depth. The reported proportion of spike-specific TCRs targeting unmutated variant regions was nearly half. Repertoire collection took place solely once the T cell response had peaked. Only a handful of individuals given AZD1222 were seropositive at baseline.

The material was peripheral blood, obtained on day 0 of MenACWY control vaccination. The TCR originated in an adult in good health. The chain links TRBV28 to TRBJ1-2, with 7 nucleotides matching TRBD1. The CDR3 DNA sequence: TGTGCCAGCAGTTTATCTGAGGGGGCGTTGATCTATGGCTACACCTTC. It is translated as CASSLSEGALIYGYTF.